What follows are 26 T cell receptor beta chains derived from one specimen sequenced in a study of response to subunit inactivated influenza vaccine. TCRdb reanalysed the RT-PCR reads using MiXCR and keeps one entry per CDR3 protein. The data contain over 750,000 distinct CDR3 sequences, 21% of them singletons. The input for sequencing was PBMCs from blood, taken roughly 5 days after vaccination. The origin of the receptors is a man aged 50 to 60 who received an inactivated influenza vaccine.

This rearrangement joins TRBV20-1 to TRBJ2-7; a possible D gene is TRBD2 (6 bases). Germline loops: CDR1 DFQATT, CDR2 SNEGSKA (reference sequence). This CDR3 region has 15 residues. V was clipped by 0 bases and J by 2 bases, with 14 bases between them. The CDR3 loop reads CSARDRRLATYEQYF. In DNA form, the CDR3 reads TGCAGTGCTAGAGATCGGAGGCTAGCGACCTACGAGCAGTACTTC.

Worth noting for this clonotype: Germline is not matched at one junction end, which may reflect a read error. The chain has TRBV27 and TRBJ1-3; D gene uncertain. CDR3 size: 14 residues. Per germline, CDR1 MNHEY and CDR2 SMNVEV (reference sequence). CDR3 nucleotides: TGTGCCAGCAGTTTACGAGGTACTGGAAACACTATATATTTT. It translates to CASSLRGTGNTIYF.

In its sample, this clonotype was seen a few times. This sequence joins TRBV9 and TRBJ2-3; 7 bases are shared with TRBD2. Trimming cost V 0 bases and J 4 bases; bases outside gene matches: 8. The CDR3 spans 16 residues. CDR1 SGDLS and CDR2 YYNGEE come from the germline V gene. In DNA form, the CDR3 reads TGTGCCAGCAGCGTAGGAAGTGGGCTAGCGGCAGATACGCAGTATTTT. This gives the protein CASSVGSGLAADTQYF.

This clonotype showed up just a few times. The rearrangement uses TRBV11-2 and TRBJ2-1; 16 nucleotides agree with TRBD2. Trimming removed 2 bases from V and 3 bases from J; junction bases left unmatched: 7. CDR1 is SGHAT and CDR2 is FQNNGV in the germline V gene. This CDR3 spans 19 amino acids. As DNA, the CDR3 is TGTGCCAGCAGCTTAAGCTCGGGACTAGCGGGGGGGCGCTACAATGAGCAGTTCTTC. Its protein is CASSLSSGLAGGRYNEQFF.

The V and J genes are TRBV20-1 and TRBJ2-7, with TRBD1 matching over 8 bases. CDR3 length equals 15 residues. With V trimmed by 0 bases and J by 0 bases, 4 bases remained unmatched. In germline, CDR1 is DFQATT, CDR2 SNEGSKA (reference sequence). DNA of the CDR3: TGCAGTGCTAGAGACAGGACAGGGCCCTCCTACGAGCAGTACTTC. This encodes CSARDRTGPSYEQYF.

V gene TRBV7-2 combines with J gene TRBJ2-5; D is perhaps TRBD1 or TRBD2 (5 bases each). Looked up from germline, CDR1 is SGHTA and CDR2 is FQGNSA. This CDR3 comprises 11 residues. Trimming took 3 bases from V and 9 from J, leaving 8 bases between them. The CDR3 DNA reads TGTGCCAGCAGCTTTGGGGGACCCCAGTACTTC. This sequence encodes CASSFGGPQYF.

This chain joins TRBV14 and TRBJ2-1; TRBD2 matches at 7 bases. This CDR3 contains 12 residues. The ends lost 1 base at V and 16 bases at J; junction bases unmatched: 7. Germline V gene lookup returns CDR1 SGHDN and CDR2 FVKESK. For the CDR3, the DNA is TGTGCCAGCAGCCAAGGTGGCGGGGGTGAATTCTTC. Translating it yields CASSQGGGGEFF.

This chain uses TRBV7-2 with TRBJ2-3; TRBD1 is a possible D gene (6 bases). Per the germline V gene, CDR1 is SGHTA and CDR2 is FQGNSA. V was clipped by 5 bases and J by 4 bases, with 22 bases between them. The CDR3 length is 17 residues. The DNA for the CDR3 is TGTGCCAGCAGCCTGAGTCCCGGGACATTGAGGGCAGATACGCAGTATTTT. It yields the protein CASSLSPGTLRADTQYF.

This clonotype has a handful of counts. The chain uses TRBV4-3 and TRBJ2-3; 10 nucleotides match TRBD2. The CDR3 sequence is 19 residues long. V gave up 0 bases and J gave up 1 base; unmatched junction bases: 10. The germline V gene has CDR1 LGHNA and CDR2 YSLEER. The CDR3 DNA sequence: TGCGCCAGCAGCCAAGAGTATCTAGCGGGGGATCCCCGCACAGATACGCAGTATTTT. Its translation: CASSQEYLAGDPRTDTQYF.

This chain joins TRBV12-3 or TRBV12-4 and TRBJ2-5; D is perhaps TRBD2 (6 bases). This CDR3 is built from 14 residues. Between the trimmed V and J ends, which lost 3 bases and 5 bases, there was a span of 13 bases. CDR3 sequence (DNA): TGTGCCAGCAGTTTCCCCGGGGCGGGGGAGACCCAGTACTTC. It translates to CASSFPGAGETQYF.

The V and J genes are TRBV6-1 and TRBJ2-7, with 9 bases lining up with TRBD1. Looked up from germline, CDR1 is MNHNS and CDR2 is SASEGT. This CDR3 is 16 amino acids long. V was clipped by 5 bases and J by 6 bases; unmatched bases: 14. This chain's CDR3 is CASSPFLGTGSGEQYF. DNA for the CDR3: TGTGCCAGCAGTCCGTTCCTAGGGACAGGGAGCGGCGAGCAGTACTTC.

In this sample, this clonotype turned up a few times. The chain carries TRBV7-2 and TRBJ2-7; tentative D call: TRBD1 (6 bases). The CDR3 extends over 17 amino acids. Per germline, CDR1 SGHTA and CDR2 FQGNSA. The V end lost 1 base, the J end lost 3 bases, and 19 bases lay between the germline ends. DNA of the CDR3: TGTGCCAGCAGCTTAGGGGGATCCGTGACAGGATACTACGAGCAGTACTTC. Amino acid sequence: CASSLGGSVTGYYEQYF.

This clonotype was counted between two and nine times. This chain joins TRBV29-1 and TRBJ2-7, with a weak D call TRBD2 (6 bases). Germline V gene sequence: CDR1 SQVTM, CDR2 ANQGSEA. The CDR3 length is 11 residues. The CDR3 sequence is CNSRLVYEQYF. In DNA, the CDR3 is TGCAACTCCCGACTAGTTTACGAGCAGTACTTC.

This clonotype has a handful of counts. The chain joins TRBV11-1 to TRBJ2-5; 10 nucleotides match TRBD2. CDR3 length: 18 amino acids. Trimming removed 2 bases from V and 4 bases from J; junction bases left unmatched: 13. Germline V gene data show CDR1 as SGHAT and CDR2 as FQDESV (reference sequence). CDR3 residues: CASSLSLAGVIFGETQYF. For the CDR3, the DNA is TGTGCCAGCAGCTTATCGCTAGCGGGAGTAATTTTTGGAGAGACCCAGTACTTC.

The chain carries TRBV5-1 and TRBJ2-1, with TRBD2 matching over 13 bases. The junction had 8 bases not matched to a gene; V was cut back by 4 bases and J by 4 bases. Germline V gives CDR1 SGHRS, CDR2 YFSETQ. The CDR3 totals 17 residues. CDR3 loop: CASSQIPGLAGYNEQFF. The CDR3 DNA reads as TGCGCCAGCAGCCAAATTCCGGGACTAGCGGGGTACAATGAGCAGTTCTTC.

This clonotype was recorded many times. J is TRBJ2-5 and V is TRBV5-4; tentative D call: TRBD1 (6 bases). Per germline, CDR1 SGHNT and CDR2 YYREEE (reference sequence). V was cut by 2 bases and J by 4 bases, with 12 bases left in between. The CDR3 is 14 amino acids. This chain's CDR3 is CASSFRQGRETQYF. CDR3 in DNA: TGTGCCAGCAGCTTCCGCCAGGGGCGAGAGACCCAGTACTTC.

V and J are TRBV30 and TRBJ1-6; D unclear. The CDR3 loop spans 15 amino acids. V was trimmed by 0 bases and J by 9 bases, leaving 15 bases between them. Germline V CDR1 and CDR2: GTSNPN, SVGIG (reference sequence). Written as DNA, the CDR3 is TGTGCCTGGAGTGTGGGCTTGGGCGGACGTTCACCCCTCCACTTT. Its protein is CAWSVGLGGRSPLHF.

This clonotype was seen only a few times. The J gene is TRBJ2-7, the V gene TRBV7-8; the match to TRBD2 covers 8 bases. The V gene's germline CDR1 is SGHVS and CDR2 FQNEAQ. The CDR3 is 16 amino acids. Losses at the gene ends were 4 bases for V and 4 bases for J; bases not matched to a gene: 12. This chain's CDR3 is CASSSSGTSGQYEQYF. In DNA form, the CDR3 reads TGTGCCAGCAGCTCCTCCGGTACTAGCGGCCAGTACGAGCAGTACTTC.

Ten or more counts support this clonotype. The gene calls are TRBV5-4 and TRBJ2-2, with D maybe TRBD2 (5 bases). The CDR3 is 15 residues long. V lost 0 bases to trimming and J lost 1 base, with 7 bases between them. Germline V gene sequence: CDR1 SGHNT, CDR2 YYREEE (reference sequence). The chain's CDR3 is CASSLGGGNTGELFF. Here the CDR3 DNA reads TGTGCCAGCAGCTTGGGCGGAGGGAACACCGGGGAGCTGTTTTTT.

This sequence joins TRBV2 and TRBJ1-2, with D possibly being TRBD1 (5 bases). V was pared by 0 bases and J by 4 bases, with 9 bases between. The germline V gene encodes CDR1 SNHLY and CDR2 FYNNEI. This CDR3 region has 14 residues. The CDR3 loop is CASSEARRGYGYTF. DNA for the CDR3: TGTGCCAGCAGTGAAGCGCGGAGGGGCTATGGCTACACCTTC.

J is TRBJ2-5 and V is TRBV12-3 or TRBV12-4, with D possibly matching TRBD2 (6 bases). V was clipped by 3 bases and J by 1 base, with 12 bases between them. The CDR3 contains 15 residues. For the CDR3, the DNA is TGTGCCAGCAGTTTGGCGGGACTCTCCCAAGAGACCCAGTACTTC. This gives the protein CASSLAGLSQETQYF.

This clonotype was counted once. The J gene is TRBJ2-3, the V gene TRBV12-3 or TRBV12-4; 7 bases match TRBD2. V gave up 5 bases and J gave up 9 bases; unmatched junction bases: 14. The CDR3 extends over 15 amino acids. The CDR3 protein is CASSPSGTWGETQYF. CDR3 DNA sequence: TGTGCCAGCAGTCCGAGCGGGACTTGGGGAGAAACGCAGTATTTT.

In its sample, this clonotype was seen a few times. The chain links TRBV29-1 to TRBJ2-6; a possible D gene is TRBD2 (6 bases). The germline V and J ends were trimmed by 4 bases and 0 bases, with 13 bases remaining between them. CDR1 is SQVTM and CDR2 is ANQGSEA in the germline V gene. The CDR3 sequence is 16 residues long. CDR3 in amino acids: CSVASGGVSGANVLTF. The DNA of the CDR3 is TGCAGCGTTGCTTCGGGCGGGGTCTCTGGGGCCAACGTCCTGACTTTC.

The chain has TRBV12-3 or TRBV12-4 and TRBJ1-2; D remains unclear. The V gene lost 5 bases and the J gene lost 4 bases, with 11 bases spanning the gap. This CDR3 has 13 residues. In DNA, the CDR3 is TGTGCCAGCAGTACCCCCGGAACCTATGGCTACACCTTC. Amino acids: CASSTPGTYGYTF.

The rearrangement links TRBV7-9 to TRBJ2-7; D possibly matches TRBD1 or TRBD2 (5 bases each). The V gene lost 5 bases and the J gene lost 2 bases, with 16 bases spanning the gap. Germline assignment: CDR1 SEHNR and CDR2 FQNEAQ (reference sequence). The CDR3 runs to 15 residues. The CDR3 coding sequence is TGTGCCAGCAGCCCCGACTGGGGGACCCCCTACGAGCAGTACTTC. It codes for CASSPDWGTPYEQYF. The entire variable domain, with the rest obtained from reference TRBV7-9 and TRBJ2-7, is as follows: DTGVSQNPRHKITKRGQNVTFRCDPISEHNRLYWYRQTLGQGPEFLTYFQNEAQLEKSRLLSDRFSAERPKGSFSTLEIQRTEQGDSAMYLCASSPDWGTPYEQYFGPGTRLTVT.

In this sample, this clonotype turned up a few times. The CDR3 spells CATSGPRGTQYF. The CDR3 DNA reads as TGTGCCACCAGTGGTCCAAGAGGAACCCAGTACTTC. The rearrangement uses TRBV24-1 and TRBJ2-5; D ambiguous. The CDR3 is 12 residues long. Germline lookup yields CDR1 KGHDR and CDR2 SFDVKD. The V end was cut by 5 bases, the J end by 8 bases, with 11 bases between.